The present entry profiles one T cell receptor beta chain with its context. As yet, its antigen is unknown. The source of the sample is a study of siplizumab effects on memory and regulatory T cells. Whole-study findings and limits: The average Treg-derived proportion among mappable alloreactive CD4+ clones was less than 80% with siplizumab versus 25% to 30% in controls.

Each sample had roughly 10^5 TCR templates assayed. Profiled with immunoSEQ multiplex PCR; TCRdb holds only in-frame clones, not every one. The sample shows some 100,000 clones, about 93% of them seen only once. The germline V gene has CDR1 ENHRY and CDR2 SYGVKD. CDR3 length equals 14 residues. V gave up 4 bases and J gave up 2 bases, with 12 bases separating them. Sequences were obtained from Tregs sorted from blood. This receptor was obtained from a human donor in good health. This rearrangement joins TRBV10-3 to TRBJ2-7; D possibly corresponds to TRBD1 (5 bases). The CDR3 sequence: CAISAKTETYEQYF. The CDR3 coding sequence is TGTGCCATCAGTGCCAAGACAGAAACCTACGAGCAGTACTTC.